Described below is a single T cell receptor (beta chain) sequence and its context. The antigen is undetermined. The sample belongs to a study of regulatory and conventional T cells in RAG deficiency. Findings and limits, study-wide: In Omenn syndrome, sorted "Tregs" may be peripherally activated cells.

CDR1 is SGDLS and CDR2 is YYNGEE in the germline V gene. The trim removed 0 bases at V and 4 bases at J, leaving 4 bases unmatched. This CDR3 is built from 15 residues. TCRdb's table, derived via immunoSEQ multiplex PCR, lists solely in-frame clones and lacks some. This table holds tens of thousands of clones, about 89% found once. This sample was shared with a second study, whose subject was regulatory T cells. That study reports: Primers: 52 TRBV forward and 13 TRBJ reverse.

This chain joins TRBV9 and TRBJ2-1, with 7 positions matching TRBD1. This TCR was sampled from a human donor in good health. The sample was CD8+ T cells sorted from blood. CDR3 DNA: TGTGCCAGCAGCGTAGTGGGGACAGCTTACAATGAGCAGTTCTTC. Protein sequence: CASSVVGTAYNEQFF.